These 5 T cell receptor beta chains were all obtained from the same sample, sequenced in a study of early T cells in non-severe SARS-CoV-2 infection. Using its own MiXCR run on the 5' RACE reads, TCRdb lists one record per CDR3 protein. The sample records tens of thousands of distinct CDR3 sequences, about an eighth being singletons. The sequenced sample consisted of whole blood. These receptors all come from an adult who was a healthcare worker with PCR-confirmed SARS-CoV-2 infection or an uninfected control (not recorded which).

The rearrangement joins TRBV7-2 to TRBJ2-3; the D gene could be TRBD1 or TRBD2 (5 bases each). The germline V gene encodes CDR1 SGHTA and CDR2 FQGNSA. This CDR3 is built from 15 residues. Deletions cut 6 bases from V and 5 bases from J, with 18 bases between. Here the CDR3 reads CASRLPGRGVDTQYF. The CDR3 nucleotides read TGTGCCAGCAGGTTACCGGGACGTGGGGTAGATACGCAGTATTTT.

A few counts support this clonotype. This CDR3 is CASSQNRGPGANVLTF. The CDR3, as DNA: TGTGCCAGCAGCCAGAACAGGGGGCCTGGGGCCAACGTCCTGACTTTC. The rearrangement uses TRBV11-1 and TRBJ2-6; 9 nucleotides line up with TRBD1. The V gene's germline CDR1 is SGHAT and CDR2 FQDESV (reference sequence). The CDR3 has 16 residues. V was clipped by 5 bases and J by 2 bases; unmatched bases: 4.

This clonotype was found a few times. V gene TRBV29-1 combines with J gene TRBJ2-3, with TRBD2 matching 9 bases. Trimming removed 6 bases from V and 5 bases from J; junction bases left unmatched: 12. The CDR3 runs 15 residues. The germline V gene encodes CDR1 SQVTM and CDR2 ANQGSEA. CDR3 sequence reads: CSVGGAAGGVDTQYF. CDR3 DNA sequence: TGCAGCGTGGGGGGGGCAGCGGGAGGAGTAGATACGCAGTATTTT.

In its sample, this clonotype was seen many times. The rearrangement links TRBV7-8 to TRBJ2-6; no firm D call. The CDR3 sequence is 13 residues long. V lost 7 bases and J 4 bases, leaving 8 bases between the germline ends. Germline lookup yields CDR1 SGHVS and CDR2 FQNEAQ. The CDR3 spells CASTLGGANVLTF. CDR3 nucleotides: TGTGCCAGCACCCTTGGGGGGGCCAACGTCCTGACTTTC.

This chain joins TRBV24-1 and TRBJ2-1, with 7 nucleotides matching TRBD2. Germline V gives CDR1 KGHDR, CDR2 SFDVKD. The V gene end was trimmed by 5 bases and the J gene end by 0 bases; junction bases not matched to a gene: 6. CDR3 length equals 16 residues. The CDR3 DNA reads as TGTGCCACCAGTGTTGGAGGACTAGTCTCCTACAATGAGCAGTTCTTC. Encoded protein: CATSVGGLVSYNEQFF.